The rows below give T cell receptor beta chains drawn from one sample of a study of radiation and T cells in renal cell carcinoma. Sequencing was performed with immunoSEQ multiplex PCR; in TCRdb, only in-frame clones are kept and a portion is missing. The sample shows some 150,000 clones, 75% to 90% of them seen only once. The material sequenced was blood, taken from a patient whose treatment included radiotherapy and nephrectomy. The receptors were gathered from a woman aged 50 to 60 with renal cell carcinoma. Each CDR3 is given with its conserved first and last residue. Each record gives: CDR3 length, D gene, V gene, clone size, J gene, CDR3 protein, CDR3 DNA. The D gene is left open where the match is weak. For some rows the clone size is stated as once, few or many, or as a class when expanded; others skip it.

CDR3 length: 16; D gene: -; V gene: TRBV7-2; clone size: -; J gene: TRBJ1-3; CDR3 protein: CASSLGHWNSGNTIYF; CDR3 DNA: TGTGCCAGCAGCTTAGGGCACTGGAACTCTGGAAACACCATATATTTT
CDR3 length: 13; D gene: -; V gene: TRBV6-6; clone size: -; J gene: TRBJ1-4; CDR3 protein: CASSITGDEKLFF; CDR3 DNA: TGTGCCAGCAGTATAACGGGGGATGAAAAACTGTTTTTT
CDR3 length: 15; D gene: -; V gene: TRBV5-4; clone size: once; J gene: TRBJ2-7; CDR3 protein: CASSLEAGTAYEQYF; CDR3 DNA: TGTGCCAGCAGCTTGGAGGCAGGGACTGCCTACGAGCAGTACTTC
CDR3 length: 15; D gene: TRBD2; V gene: TRBV30; clone size: -; J gene: TRBJ2-5; CDR3 protein: CAWSRSGGVLETQYF; CDR3 DNA: TGTGCCTGGAGTCGAAGCGGGGGGGTCCTGGAGACCCAGTACTTC
CDR3 length: 12; D gene: -; V gene: TRBV6-6; clone size: -; J gene: TRBJ1-5; CDR3 protein: CASTANNQPQHF; CDR3 DNA: TGTGCCAGCACCGCGAACAATCAGCCCCAGCATTTT
CDR3 length: 13; D gene: -; V gene: TRBV30; clone size: -; J gene: TRBJ1-1; CDR3 protein: CAWSVGGWTEAFF; CDR3 DNA: TGTGCCTGGAGTGTCGGGGGGTGGACTGAAGCTTTCTTT
CDR3 length: 14; D gene: -; V gene: TRBV10-3; clone size: -; J gene: TRBJ2-1; CDR3 protein: CAISDTGEIHEQFF; CDR3 DNA: TGTGCCATCAGTGACACGGGAGAAATCCATGAGCAGTTCTTC
CDR3 length: 14; D gene: -; V gene: TRBV28; clone size: -; J gene: TRBJ1-2; CDR3 protein: CASNYRGAVYGYTF; CDR3 DNA: TGTGCCAGCAATTATCGGGGGGCGGTCTATGGCTACACCTTC
CDR3 length: 16; D gene: -; V gene: TRBV27; clone size: -; J gene: TRBJ2-7; CDR3 protein: CASSLSSGGRPYEQYF; CDR3 DNA: TGTGCCAGCAGTTTGTCGAGTGGGGGGAGGCCCTACGAGCAGTACTTC
CDR3 length: 15; D gene: -; V gene: TRBV25-1; clone size: -; J gene: TRBJ2-7; CDR3 protein: CASSESPPGSYEQYF; CDR3 DNA: TGTGCCAGCAGTGAATCACCCCCAGGTTCCTACGAGCAGTACTTC
CDR3 length: 13; D gene: TRBD1; V gene: TRBV6-5; clone size: -; J gene: TRBJ1-2; CDR3 protein: CASWDQRDRVSTF; CDR3 DNA: TGTGCCAGCTGGGACCAAAGGGACAGGGTATCCACCTTC
CDR3 length: 15; D gene: TRBD2; V gene: TRBV18; clone size: -; J gene: TRBJ2-3; CDR3 protein: CASPPGLAYTDTQYF; CDR3 DNA: TGTGCCAGCCCGCCGGGACTAGCGTACACAGATACGCAGTATTTT
CDR3 length: 16; D gene: TRBD2; V gene: TRBV5-1; clone size: -; J gene: TRBJ2-7; CDR3 protein: CASSLDPTSGSDEQYF; CDR3 DNA: TGCGCCAGCAGCTTGGATCCGACTAGCGGGTCGGACGAGCAGTACTTC
CDR3 length: 14; D gene: -; V gene: TRBV5-1; clone size: -; J gene: TRBJ1-4; CDR3 protein: CASSLVASNEKLFF; CDR3 DNA: TGCGCCAGCAGCTTGGTCGCATCTAATGAAAAACTGTTTTTT
CDR3 length: 12; D gene: -; V gene: TRBV28; clone size: -; J gene: TRBJ1-5; CDR3 protein: CASKRGNQPQHF; CDR3 DNA: TGTGCCAGCAAGAGGGGCAATCAGCCCCAGCATTTT
CDR3 length: 19; D gene: TRBD2; V gene: TRBV7-2; clone size: -; J gene: TRBJ2-1; CDR3 protein: CASSPRGTSGGSSYNEQFF; CDR3 DNA: TGTGCCAGCAGCCCCCGAGGGACTAGCGGGGGAAGCTCCTACAATGAGCAGTTCTTC
CDR3 length: 13; D gene: -; V gene: TRBV2; clone size: -; J gene: TRBJ2-5; CDR3 protein: CASLWGAGETQYF; CDR3 DNA: TGTGCCAGCTTGTGGGGGGCTGGAGAGACCCAGTACTTC
CDR3 length: 13; D gene: -; V gene: TRBV11-2; clone size: -; J gene: TRBJ1-1; CDR3 protein: CASSLGPQGEAFF; CDR3 DNA: TGTGCCAGCAGCTTAGGCCCACAGGGCGAAGCTTTCTTT
CDR3 length: 11; D gene: -; V gene: TRBV2; clone size: few; J gene: TRBJ1-2; CDR3 protein: CASTLAVGYTF; CDR3 DNA: TGTGCCAGCACCCTGGCCGTGGGCTACACCTTC
CDR3 length: 16; D gene: -; V gene: TRBV2; clone size: -; J gene: TRBJ2-6; CDR3 protein: CASSEALGVGANVLTF; CDR3 DNA: TGTGCCAGCAGTGAAGCCCTGGGGGTCGGGGCCAACGTCCTGACTTTC
CDR3 length: 14; D gene: -; V gene: TRBV7-9; clone size: -; J gene: TRBJ1-4; CDR3 protein: CASTQGPVGEKLFF; CDR3 DNA: TGTGCCAGCACCCAGGGGCCGGTTGGTGAAAAACTGTTTTTT
CDR3 length: 13; D gene: -; V gene: TRBV11-3; clone size: -; J gene: TRBJ2-7; CDR3 protein: CASSLGPEREQYF; CDR3 DNA: TGTGCCAGCAGCCTCGGCCCAGAGCGCGAGCAGTACTTC
CDR3 length: 15; D gene: -; V gene: TRBV7-6; clone size: -; J gene: TRBJ1-4; CDR3 protein: CASSYPGKENEKLFF; CDR3 DNA: TGTGCCAGCAGCTACCCGGGGAAGGAAAATGAAAAACTGTTTTTT